This T cell receptor beta chain was recovered during a study of cytomegalovirus exposure and HLA in healthy donors. Study findings and constraints: It was taken for granted in presence/absence analyses that sequencing depth across donors was roughly uniform. Reports credit the classifier with highly specific, highly sensitive diagnosis of cytomegalovirus status. Sequences of the TCR beta chain were said to predict the HLA-A and HLA-B alleles of most subjects accurately.

The PCR contained 60 Vbeta and 13 Jbeta primers. Assay used: immunoSEQ multiplex PCR; TCRdb lists only in-frame clones, some missing. The data hold tens of thousands of clones, with less than 85% observed a single time. Notes on this clone: Its antigen is unknown.

Among the donors, all were healthy bone marrow donors. The clonotype originates from a woman between 45 and 65 years old in good health and CMV-seropositive. Sequencing input: PBMCs.

The CDR3 loop is CASSPRTSGDYEQYF. Here the CDR3 DNA reads TGTGCCAGCAGTCCACGGACTAGCGGGGACTACGAGCAGTACTTC. The J gene is TRBJ2-7, the V gene TRBV27; 12 bases are a match to TRBD2. The CDR3 covers 15 residues. Germline loops: CDR1 MNHEY, CDR2 SMNVEV (reference sequence). Germline trimming cut 5 bases from V and 3 bases from J; bases unmatched to any gene: 5.